These 7 T cell receptor beta chains originate from one sample sequenced in a study of blood T cell repertoires in COVID-19 (dated by TCRdb to about 2020). The method behind the library was the immunoSEQ multiplex PCR assay. TCRdb obtained this table from immuneACCESS and retained in-frame rearrangements with V and J assigned. These tables miss some clones; where compared with another copy, unresolved V genes account for less than half of the shortfall, and the remainder is unexplained. The sample includes tens of thousands of clones, with roughly 84% observed a single time. The top ten clonotypes cover approximately 2.6% of the sample. Sequencing was done on a sample of peripheral blood. All receptors come from a human donor in a cohort sampled during active COVID-19.

As regards this clone: Mismatch with germline at one junction end may stem from a read error. The chain links TRBV7-7 to TRBJ1-1; 9 bases are a match to TRBD1. Per the germline V gene, CDR1 is SSHAT and CDR2 is FNYEAQ (reference sequence). CDR3 length: 13 residues. This CDR3 is CASSLGQGTEAFF. In DNA form, the CDR3 reads TGTGCTAGCAGCTTAGGACAGGGGACTGAAGCTTTCTTT.

The table lists this clone with a count of one. The chain employs TRBV7-6 and TRBJ1-3; D call uncertain. The CDR3 length is 16 residues. Germline V gives CDR1 SGHVS, CDR2 FNYEAQ. The V gene lost 3 bases and the J gene lost 0 bases, with 12 bases spanning the gap. CDR3: CASSFAPVVSGNTIYF. The CDR3, as DNA: TGTGCCAGCAGCTTCGCCCCTGTAGTCTCTGGAAACACCATATATTTT.

This clone was detected once. V and J are TRBV6-5 and TRBJ1-1, with 8 bases identical to TRBD1. Germline values: CDR1 MNHEY, CDR2 SVGAGI. The CDR3 runs 15 residues. V lost 4 bases and J lost 4; bases outside the gene matches: 8. CDR3 sequence (DNA): TGTGCCAGCAGTTCCCCGACAGGGGTCGGCACTGAAGCTTTCTTT. Encoded protein: CASSSPTGVGTEAFF.

The rearrangement joins TRBV15 to TRBJ1-2, with 7 positions matching TRBD1. In germline, CDR1 is LNHNV, CDR2 YYDKDF (reference sequence). V was pared by 3 bases and J by 4 bases, with 5 bases of the junction left unmatched. CDR3 size: 14 residues. The CDR3 sequence: CATSSRRGVYGYTF. The CDR3 DNA follows: TGTGCCACCAGCAGTCGCAGGGGGGTCTATGGCTACACCTTC. Complete variable domain (other parts from reference TRBV15 and TRBJ1-2): DAMVIQNPRYQVTQFGKPVTLSCSQTLNHNVMYWYQQKSSQAPKLLFHYYDKDFNNEADTPDNFQSRRPNTSFCFLDIRSPGLGDTAMYLCATSSRRGVYGYTFGSGTRLTVV.

The chain joins TRBV5-1 to TRBJ2-3; D is possibly TRBD2 (6 bases). The CDR3 runs 15 residues. Trimming left V 2 bases short and J 2 bases short, with 12 bases between. CDR1 is SGHRS, CDR2 YFSETQ, per germline. CDR3 sequence (DNA): TGCGCCAGCAGCTTTGGAGGGAGGACCACAGATACGCAGTATTTT. Translated: CASSFGGRTTDTQYF.

The chain uses TRBV6-1 and TRBJ2-3; the match to TRBD2 covers 8 bases. With 2 bases clipped from V and 6 bases from J, the junction kept 7 bases outside the gene matches. Germline lookup yields CDR1 MNHNS and CDR2 SASEGT. This CDR3 has 15 amino acids. The CDR3 is CASSELTGGWDTQYF. The CDR3 bases are TGTGCCAGCAGTGAATTAACGGGGGGGTGGGATACGCAGTATTTT.

The gene calls are TRBV6-5 and TRBJ1-1; 9 bases fit TRBD1. Trimming at V came to 9 bases and at J to 7 bases, leaving 6 bases not matched to a gene. Germline V lookup: CDR1 MNHEY, CDR2 SVGAGI. This CDR3 region has 12 residues. The CDR3 is CASTGGAFEAFF. Written as DNA, the CDR3 is TGTGCCAGTACAGGGGGCGCTTTTGAAGCTTTCTTT.